This T cell receptor (beta chain) was sequenced during a study of blood T cell repertoires in COVID-19. Background on the study: Both acute and convalescent COVID-19 samples were obtained from the United States, Italy and Spain. T cells, B-cell-depleted T cells, or PBMCs provided the cDNA or gDNA that served as material.

Authors' analysis steps: Amplification of reference gene primers provided the estimated nucleated cell counts. The protocol was immunoSEQ multiplex PCR, while the TCRdb copy is restricted to in-frame clones and leaves out a portion. V and J calls and clone size are those listed in that table; D and trimming were worked out from the DNA. The sample gives 250,000 or so clones, 88% of which show up once; 0.9% to 1% is in the top ten. The sample comprised peripheral blood. The sequence derives from a woman in her thirties or forties who had recovered from COVID-19.

The CDR3 region has the DNA TGTGCCTGGAGTCCCGCAGGGCCCTATGGCTACACCTTC. This encodes CAWSPAGPYGYTF. V usage is TRBV30 and J usage is TRBJ1-2; tentative D call: TRBD1 (5 bases). The CDR3 runs to 13 residues. V lost 2 bases and J 4 bases, leaving 11 bases between the germline ends. The germline gives CDR1 GTSNPN, CDR2 SVGIG (reference sequence). The full variable domain, in which reference TRBV30 and TRBJ1-2 provide the parts outside the CDR3, is SQTIHQWPATLVQPVGSPLSLECTVEGTSNPNLYWYRQAAGRGLQLLFYSVGIGQISSEVPQNLSASRPQDRQFILSSKKLLLSDSGFYLCAWSPAGPYGYTFGSGTRLTVV.